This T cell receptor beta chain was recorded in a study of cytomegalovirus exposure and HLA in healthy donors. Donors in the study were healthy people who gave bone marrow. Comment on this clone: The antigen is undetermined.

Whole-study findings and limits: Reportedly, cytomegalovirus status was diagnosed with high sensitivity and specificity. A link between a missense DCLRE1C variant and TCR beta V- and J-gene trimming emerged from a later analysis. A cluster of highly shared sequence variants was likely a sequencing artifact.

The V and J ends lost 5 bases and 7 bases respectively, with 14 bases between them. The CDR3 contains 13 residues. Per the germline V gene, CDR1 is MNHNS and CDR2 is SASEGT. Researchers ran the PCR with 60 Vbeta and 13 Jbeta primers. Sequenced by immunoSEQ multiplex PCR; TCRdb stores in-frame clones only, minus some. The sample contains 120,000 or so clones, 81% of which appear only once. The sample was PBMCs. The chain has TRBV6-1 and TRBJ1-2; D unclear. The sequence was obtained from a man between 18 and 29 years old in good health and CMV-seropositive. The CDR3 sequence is CASSPRHESGYTF. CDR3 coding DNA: TGTGCCAGCAGTCCCCGACACGAGAGTGGCTACACCTTC.